A single T cell receptor (beta chain) is shown here with its context. No cognate antigen has been identified for it. Nothing much larger sits one base from this clone, and base qualities are not available. Libraries were made using 5' RACE. Sequencing was performed on an Illumina HiSeq 2500. A second 7 to 11 cycle PCR used a sample-barcoded 5' primer and a J-beta primer mix. Each TCR beta cDNA molecule received a unique molecular identifier from a template-switch 5' adaptor carrying 12 random nucleotides. At least 2.5 million CDR3-containing paired-end reads were obtained from each sample. All of the RNA was converted into first-strand cDNA using the Mint cDNA synthesis kit, with a TRBC-specific oligonucleotide serving as the primer. All cDNA was treated with uracil-DNA glycosylase and then went through a first 18-cycle PCR with the universal primers M1SS and BC2_uni_R. As for how the authors treated the data: Normalization of each sample was performed by random selection of 1 million high-quality reads, each carrying a distinct molecular identifier. Reads sharing molecular identifiers were discarded rather than binned into consensus sequences. MiTCR, run with a Q25 quality threshold and the strictest error-elimination algorithm, handled CDR3 identification, clonotype clustering and error correction. A nonparametric unseen species model using Euler transformation provided a lower-bound estimate of total TCR beta diversity. In TCRdb, the public reads were trimmed at Q25 with fastp and aligned with MiXCR, with productive beta chains retained. Every entry covers one CDR3 protein and lists the most common genes and DNA from its rows. The V and J calls and clone size are TCRdb's, not the authors'. The sample table shows approximately 800,000 distinct CDR3 sequences, and more than 25% are seen once. Over 2.5% of the sample comes from the top ten.

This record comes from a study of blood T cells in healthy people across ages (dated by TCRdb to between 2014 and 2017). Background on the whole study: In model experiments, template switching captured roughly one uniquely barcoded TCR beta cDNA molecule for every two T cells. For two donors (one aged 18 to 29 and one aged 80 or older), the study analyzed two additional independent replicas of 1 million unique cDNA reads from the same blood draw. Donors were grouped into four age groups: young (average roughly 15 years), middle-aged (approximately 41), aged (roughly 67) and long-lived (around 80). Using deep sequencing normalized with unique cDNA molecular identifiers, the study measured how TCR beta repertoire diversity changes with age. The research as a whole found: Estimates of total diversity based on one million sequenced T cells were considered lower bounds and underestimates. Observed TCR beta diversity correlated strongly with the percentage of naive T cells measured by flow cytometry. Since profiling was done on bulk unsorted PBMCs, naive and antigen-experienced compartments could not be conclusively compared. As age increased, observed TCR beta diversity per million T cells dropped in a roughly linear way, and a significant reduction was already evident by age roughly 40. Because donor CMV infection status was unknown, age-related changes in expanded clonotypes were potentially confounded. Compared with the aged group, the long-lived group had more naive CD4+ T cells, fewer expanded clones and increased TCR diversity, a pattern suggesting age selection.

Systemically healthy Caucasian individuals from Russia, some 36 in total and aged roughly 6 to 95 years, were included as donors. Around 9.7 milliliters of peripheral blood were collected from each donor into EDTA-treated Vacutainer tubes. PBMCs were isolated by Ficoll-Paque density-gradient centrifugation, with at least 6.5 million obtained per sample. Total RNA was extracted from PBMCs with Trizol reagent, with at least 6 micrograms obtained per sample. For every donor, flow cytometry on a PBMC aliquot measured the percentage of naive CD45RAhigh/CD27high T cells. The CDR3 covers 15 residues, taking in both the cysteine and the phenylalanine. The kept DNA is CDR3 alone, 45 bases in frame from the first base. A distance of 18 bases separates the germline ends of V and J, which lose 6 bases and 4 bases respectively. Taken from the germline V gene, the CDR1 and CDR2 loops are MDHEN and SYDVKM. The same data also went into a second study, on T cells of mothers and their children. From the second report: Nine systemically healthy Caucasian individuals served as donors, namely three mothers together with their six children. cDNA synthesis used all of the extracted RNA, with around 1.6 ug of RNA in each 15 ul reaction. Sample barcodes and 2-4 random nucleotides were added via the M1S primer in the second PCR. Over 8 million TCR beta CDR3 reads came from each mother, compared with some 3 million reads from each child. TCR recombination output is similarly shaped by thymic selection in related and unrelated pairs, with a minor effect exerted by inherited differences. Normalized repertoire overlap was always found to be slightly, but never significantly, higher in related mother-child pairs than in unrelated mother-child pairs. No persistent microchimeric T cell clones were detected, at a sensitivity of around 97 clones per million clonotypes. In the study, deep NGS was used to compare the TCR beta repertoires of mothers and children, and features distinguishing related mother-child pairs from unrelated individuals were sought. Mothers averaged around 40 +/- 4 years of age and children averaged around 10 +/- 4 years. After adapter ligation with NEBNext reagents, the libraries were sequenced on Illumina HiSeq 2000 with 100+100 nt paired-end reads. To prevent cross-contamination, the mother and child libraries were prepared one month apart and sequenced in separate runs. For each donor, somewhere between about 450,000 and 2,200,000 distinct TCR beta clonotypes were identified. Naive TCR beta clonotypes were estimated from low-frequency clonotypes matched to each donor's FACS-determined naive share, without sorting.

This clonotype was obtained from a boy aged 10-17 years in good health. The chain joins TRBV28 to TRBJ1-2; too little of a D gene remains to name it. Material: blood. Read as DNA, the sequence is TGTGCCAGCAGCTTGGCCCTTACGGGCGGCTATGGCTACACCTTC. Its translation reads: CASSLALTGGYGYTF.